This T cell receptor (beta chain) originates from a study of T cell repertoires in aging, cancer and after chemotherapy. Turning to the study itself: Donors were grouped into six age bands spanning 30 or younger through 70 or older. Glioblastoma patients receiving temozolomide-based therapy gave paired samples before and after chemotherapy. Study outcomes and limitations: In healthy donors, age-related TCR diversity loss mainly reflected lost richness.

Peripheral blood genomic DNA, not sorted cells or RNA, was the template. This CDR3 is 16 amino acids long. The germline gives CDR1 SQVTM, CDR2 ANQGSEA. V was pared by 0 bases and J by 2 bases, with 14 bases between. Rearranged V-D-J TRB sequences were amplified with a mixed TRB-A/B primer pool. TCRdb called the multiplex PCR reads again in MiXCR, with one record for every CDR3 protein. Of around 20,000 distinct CDR3 sequences detected, approximately 40% appear once; the ten largest clones hold roughly a sixth. This clonotype was counted between two and nine times. Its target is not known. This TCR was sampled from a human donor with a solid tumor. The genes are TRBV29-1 and TRBJ1-3; D remains ambiguous. Sequencing used blood. CDR3 loop: CSVEEGDHSPGNTIYF. For the CDR3, the DNA is TGCAGCGTTGAAGAGGGTGACCACAGCCCTGGAAACACCATATATTTT.